Following are 18 T cell receptor beta chains from one sample sequenced in a study of T cells in localized non-small cell lung cancer. Sequencing used immunoSEQ multiplex PCR; TCRdb keeps in-frame clones, though not all of them. The data contain about 40,000 clones, 85% to 90% of them singletons. The sequenced sample was peripheral blood, obtained before any cancer treatment. The origin of the receptors is a man between 18 and 55 years old with stage I lung adenocarcinoma.

The chain is built from TRBV4-2 and TRBJ2-5; 7 positions agree with TRBD2. With V trimmed by 5 bases and J by 3 bases, 9 bases remained unmatched. CDR3 size: 15 residues. Germline CDR1 reads LGHNA; CDR2 reads YNFKEQ. In nucleotides, the CDR3 is TGTGCCAGCAGCTCCCGGACTAGTAGCAAAGAGACCCAGTACTTC. Protein sequence: CASSSRTSSKETQYF.

This clone has just a few counts. The J gene is TRBJ1-6, the V gene TRBV30; the D is unclear. Germline CDR1 reads GTSNPN; CDR2 reads SVGIG (reference sequence). V was shortened by 1 base and J by 0 bases, with 10 bases between the two germline ends. The CDR3 contains 16 residues. CDR3 nucleotides: TGTGCCTGGAGTGGAGCGGATAGCTCCTATAATTCACCCCTCCACTTT. Protein product: CAWSGADSSYNSPLHF.

This chain uses TRBV7-2 with TRBJ2-1, with 7 bases fitting TRBD2. V was clipped by 2 bases and J by 4 bases; unmatched bases: 5. The V gene's germline CDR1 is SGHTA and CDR2 FQGNSA. The CDR3 extends over 15 amino acids. CDR3 protein: CASSLRRGVYNEQFF. DNA of the CDR3: TGTGCCAGCAGCTTAAGACGGGGGGTTTACAATGAGCAGTTCTTC.

The rearrangement uses TRBV5-4 and TRBJ2-7; D perhaps matches TRBD2 (5 bases). The CDR3 is 14 residues long. V was shortened by 4 bases and J by 2 bases, with 13 bases between the two germline ends. Germline-derived CDR1 and CDR2 are SGHNT and YYREEE (reference sequence). CDR3 nucleotide sequence: TGTGCCAGCAGCACCGCTAGCCCACCCTACGAGCAGTACTTC. This sequence encodes CASSTASPPYEQYF.

This chain links TRBV7-8 with TRBJ2-2; TRBD2 aligns across 10 bases. V gave up 3 bases and J gave up 6 bases; unmatched junction bases: 4. CDR1 is SGHVS and CDR2 is FQNEAQ in the germline V gene. The CDR3 runs to 15 residues. CDR3 sequence (DNA): TGTGCCAGCAGCTTCGGGACTAGCGAGTCCGGGGAGCTGTTTTTT. Translation gives CASSFGTSESGELFF.

V and J are TRBV5-4 and TRBJ2-7, with a tentative D call TRBD1 (6 bases). The germline V gene encodes CDR1 SGHNT and CDR2 YYREEE (reference sequence). Trimming removed 0 bases at V and 9 bases at J, with 13 bases between. CDR3 length equals 13 residues. For the CDR3, the DNA is TGTGCCAGCAGCTTGGATCCGGGACACGGGCAGTACTTC. Its translation: CASSLDPGHGQYF.

The chain recombines TRBV5-6 with TRBJ1-2, with D perhaps matching TRBD1 (6 bases). Germline CDR1 SGHDT, CDR2 YYEEEE. V shed 4 bases and J shed 6 bases, with 16 bases lying between them. The CDR3 extends over 14 amino acids. CDR3 sequence reads: CASSQWGRKNGYTF. CDR3 in DNA: TGTGCCAGCAGCCAGTGGGGGCGCAAAAATGGCTACACCTTC.

The genes are TRBV11-3 and TRBJ2-3; 9 bases match TRBD2. Germline V gene data show CDR1 as SGHNT and CDR2 as YENEEA. This CDR3 is built from 16 residues. V gave up 1 base and J gave up 1 base; unmatched junction bases: 3. CDR3 in amino acids: CASSLARGGGTDTQYF. The CDR3 nucleotides read TGTGCCAGCAGCTTAGCGCGGGGGGGCGGCACAGATACGCAGTATTTT.

The gene calls are TRBV7-9 and TRBJ2-7, with 9 bases matching TRBD2. The junction had 10 bases not matched to a gene; V was cut back by 4 bases and J by 0 bases. The CDR3 covers 17 residues. The germline gives CDR1 SEHNR, CDR2 FQNEAQ (reference sequence). As DNA, the CDR3 is TGTGCCAGCAGCTCTCCGACTAGCGGCAAACCCTCCTACGAGCAGTACTTC. Protein sequence: CASSSPTSGKPSYEQYF.

The chain employs TRBV7-2 and TRBJ1-1, with no clear D. Germline CDR1 is SGHTA and CDR2 is FQGNSA. The CDR3 is 14 residues long. V lost 2 bases and J 4 bases, leaving 11 bases between the germline ends. The CDR3 DNA reads as TGTGCCAGCAGCTTAAGTCGGGGAGGCACTGAAGCTTTCTTT. Its protein product is CASSLSRGGTEAFF.

The chain joins TRBV11-2 to TRBJ1-2; 9 bases are a match to TRBD1. From germline, CDR1 is SGHAT and CDR2 FQNNGV. Trimming cost V 1 base and J 5 bases; bases outside gene matches: 8. This CDR3 region has 16 residues. The DNA for the CDR3 is TGTGCCAGCAGCTTAGCGGGACAGGGTAGGATGTATGGCTACACCTTC. Its protein is CASSLAGQGRMYGYTF. The variable domain in full, with the rest retrieved from reference TRBV11-2 and TRBJ1-2, is EAGVAQSPRYKIIEKRQSVAFWCNPISGHATLYWYQQILGQGPKLLIQFQNNGVVDDSQLPKDRFSAERLKGVDSTLKIQPAKLEDSAVYLCASSLAGQGRMYGYTFGSGTRLTVV.

This chain connects TRBV6-9 to TRBJ1-5; possibly TRBD1 for D (6 bases). Germline V gives CDR1 MNHGY, CDR2 SVAAGI. V lost 6 bases to trimming and J lost 3 bases, with 12 bases between them. The CDR3 runs 14 residues. The CDR3 here is CASSLDRSNQPQHF. CDR3 sequence (DNA): TGTGCCAGCAGCCTCGACAGGTCCAATCAGCCCCAGCATTTT.

The genes are TRBV30 and TRBJ1-1; TRBD1 might be the D (5 bases). Per the germline V gene, CDR1 is GTSNPN and CDR2 is SVGIG (reference sequence). CDR3 length: 14 amino acids. Trimming took off 1 base at V and 1 base at J, with 10 bases between the two ends. The chain's CDR3 is CAWSAVTGNTEAFF. The CDR3, as DNA: TGTGCCTGGAGTGCCGTAACAGGGAACACTGAAGCTTTCTTT.

The rearrangement links TRBV7-9 to TRBJ1-1, with TRBD1 matching 7 bases. Looked up from germline, CDR1 is SEHNR and CDR2 is FQNEAQ (reference sequence). Trimming cost V 4 bases and J 4 bases; bases outside gene matches: 6. The CDR3 length is 14 residues. The CDR3 loop reads CASSSTGVITEAFF. DNA for the CDR3: TGTGCCAGCAGCTCTACAGGGGTAATCACTGAAGCTTTCTTT.

The rearrangement joins TRBV4-3 to TRBJ1-4; D remains unclear. Per germline, CDR1 LGHNA and CDR2 YSLEER. V shed 3 bases and J shed 4 bases, with 12 bases lying between them. CDR3 length: 15 residues. The CDR3 protein is CASSQALHRNEKLFF. In DNA form, the CDR3 reads TGCGCCAGCAGCCAGGCGCTTCACCGTAATGAAAAACTGTTTTTT.

The rearrangement links TRBV18 to TRBJ2-5; D is unclear. The length of the CDR3 is 12 residues. V lost 8 bases, J lost 4 bases, and 11 bases lay in between. Germline CDR1 reads KGHSH; CDR2 reads LQKENI. The CDR3 bases are TGTGCCAGCAGCACAATGGGAGAGACCCAGTACTTC. Its translation is CASSTMGETQYF. The entire variable domain, with the rest obtained from reference TRBV18 and TRBJ2-5, is as follows: NAGVMQNPRHLVRRRGQEARLRCSPMKGHSHVYWYRQLPEEGLKFMVYLQKENIIDESGMPKERFSAEFPKEGPSILRIQQVVRGDSAAYFCASSTMGETQYFGPGTRLLVL.

V and J are TRBV14 and TRBJ1-5; D gene ambiguous. Germline V gives CDR1 SGHDN, CDR2 FVKESK. V was pared by 3 bases and J by 6 bases, with 9 bases between. CDR3 length: 13 amino acids. For the CDR3, the DNA is TGTGCCAGCAGCCATGGGGATGCTCAGCCCCAGCATTTT. Translating gives CASSHGDAQPQHF.

The chain recombines TRBV5-4 with TRBJ2-7, with D perhaps being TRBD1 or TRBD2 (5 bases each). There are 12 residues in the CDR3. Per the germline V gene, CDR1 is SGHNT and CDR2 is YYREEE (reference sequence). Trimming removed 5 bases from V and 9 bases from J, with 15 bases in between. CDR3 in DNA: TGTGCCAGCAGGGACGGGACGGCGCCGCAGTACTTC. The encoded protein is CASRDGTAPQYF.